This T cell receptor (beta chain) was captured in a study of patients and donors after allogeneic stem cell transplantation. TCRdb reanalysed the RT-PCR reads using MiXCR and keeps one entry per CDR3 protein. The sample contains 100,000 to 130,000 distinct CDR3 sequences, roughly 35% of which appear only once. Looked up from germline, CDR1 is LNHNV and CDR2 is YYDKDF (reference sequence). Trimming removed 0 bases from V and 1 base from J, with 8 bases in between. This CDR3 contains 15 residues. The sequence derives from a human donor who was either an allogeneic HSCT recipient or a stem cell or donor lymphocyte infusion donor (not recorded which). It is not recorded whose cells these are; they may come from a transplant donor. Specimen: blood, either unsorted or a sorted T cell fraction (not recorded which). The chain combines TRBV15 with TRBJ2-3; no definite D call. The CDR3: CATSRDRTGTDTQYF. DNA of the CDR3: TGTGCCACCAGCAGAGATCGAACGGGCACAGATACGCAGTATTTT. Drawing the rest from reference TRBV15 and TRBJ2-3, the complete variable domain is DAMVIQNPRYQVTQFGKPVTLSCSQTLNHNVMYWYQQKSSQAPKLLFHYYDKDFNNEADTPDNFQSRRPNTSFCFLDIRSPGLGDTAMYLCATSRDRTGTDTQYFGPGTRLTVL.